This T cell receptor beta chain appears in the sequencing data of a study of T cells in Graves' hyperthyroidism and ophthalmopathy. Germline trimming cut 5 bases from V and 5 bases from J; bases unmatched to any gene: 9. The CDR3 has 14 residues. The germline gives CDR1 DFQATT, CDR2 SNEGSKA (reference sequence). RNA transcripts yielded amplified TCR beta CDR3 regions. An initial round of RT-PCR targeting the TCR CDR3 relied on the HTBI primer set. TCRdb re-called the multiplex PCR reads through MiXCR, storing one row per CDR3 protein. The sample gives hundreds of thousands of distinct CDR3 sequences, around a quarter of which show up once; 70% to 75% is in the top ten.

The sequenced sample consisted of blood. The source is a man aged 45-65 years with Graves' hyperthyroidism. This chain joins TRBV20-1 and TRBJ2-3; the match to TRBD2 covers 8 bases. The CDR3 sequence: CSALAGRTGDTQYF. The CDR3 DNA follows: TGCAGTGCTTTAGCGGGGAGGACTGGAGATACGCAGTATTTT.